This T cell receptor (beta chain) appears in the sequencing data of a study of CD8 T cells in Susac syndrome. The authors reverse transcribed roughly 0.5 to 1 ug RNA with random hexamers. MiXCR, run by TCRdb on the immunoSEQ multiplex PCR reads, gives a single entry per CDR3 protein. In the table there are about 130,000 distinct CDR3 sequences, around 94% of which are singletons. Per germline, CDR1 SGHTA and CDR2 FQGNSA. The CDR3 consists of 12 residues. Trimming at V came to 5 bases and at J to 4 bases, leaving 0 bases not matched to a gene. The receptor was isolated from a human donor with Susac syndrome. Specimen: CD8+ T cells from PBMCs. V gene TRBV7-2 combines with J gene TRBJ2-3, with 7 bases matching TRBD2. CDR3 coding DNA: TGTGCCAGCAGCGGGGGGGCAGATACGCAGTATTTT. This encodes CASSGGADTQYF. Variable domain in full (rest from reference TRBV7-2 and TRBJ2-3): GAGVSQSPSNKVTEKGKDVELRCDPISGHTALYWYRQSLGQGLEFLIYFQGNSAPDKSGLPSDRFSAERTGGSVSTLTIQRTQQEDSAVYLCASSGGADTQYFGPGTRLTVL.